The present T cell receptor (beta chain) was sequenced within a study of shared clonotypes between healthy human individuals. Study details: Each donor had three CD4 naive, three CD4 memory, two CD8 naive and one CD8 memory plate.

Sequenced by immunoSEQ multiplex PCR; TCRdb stores in-frame clones only, minus some. This sample yields hundreds of thousands of clones, of which 55% to 85% are seen a single time; around 2% belongs to the top ten. Points from the study as a whole: Shared clonotypes: approximately 5% naive CD4, roughly 3.5% naive CD8, under 2.5% memory CD4, approximately 0.37% memory CD8.

In the case of this clone: Its antigen remains unknown. Other DNA sequences from this sample encode an identical CDR3 as well.

The CDR3 is made up of 14 amino acids. V lost 3 bases and J 0 bases, leaving 9 bases between the germline ends. CDR1 is MNHEY and CDR2 is SMNVEV in the germline V gene (reference sequence). Nashville, Tennessee was home to all donors, who were Caucasian adults. A CD45RA-negative memory subset and a CD45RA+ naive subset were separated from the CD4+ cells. The sequence was collected from a woman in her thirties in good health. The rearrangement joins TRBV27 to TRBJ2-7; no reliable D call. Sequenced: memory CD4+ T cells sorted from blood. As to subset: CD45RA-negative fraction. The CDR3 spells CASSLKRASYEQYF. CDR3 nucleotides: TGTGCCAGCAGTTTGAAAAGGGCCTCCTACGAGCAGTACTTC.